The 9 T cell receptor beta chains reported below all come from one sample, sequenced in a study of OX40 agonist ivuxolimab in advanced cancers. Clones were sequenced by immunoSEQ multiplex PCR, and TCRdb holds only the in-frame ones, with some missing. The sample has more than 20,000 clones, about 80% seen once. Sequenced material: CD4+ or CD8+ T cells sorted from blood, taken in a trial of the OX40 agonist ivuxolimab. The receptors come from an adult with an advanced solid tumor such as melanoma, head and neck, liver or kidney cancer.

The chain couples TRBV4-2 to TRBJ2-7; the match to TRBD2 covers 8 bases. This CDR3 spans 16 amino acids. Germline values: CDR1 LGHNA, CDR2 YNFKEQ. Germline trimming cut 0 bases from V and 2 bases from J; bases unmatched to any gene: 6. CDR3 DNA sequence: TGTGCCAGCAGCCAAGATTCTGCCGGGAGGGCCTACGAGCAGTACTTC. It encodes CASSQDSAGRAYEQYF.

CDR3 bases: TGTGCCAGCAGTGAATCGGAAAACAATGAGCAGTTCTTC. Amino acid sequence: CASSESENNEQFF. The genes are TRBV6-1 and TRBJ2-1; D not certain. There are 13 residues in the CDR3. Germline CDR1 is MNHNS and CDR2 is SASEGT. The V end lost 2 bases, the J end lost 5 bases, and 7 bases lay between the germline ends.

V and J are TRBV4-1 and TRBJ2-7; D might be TRBD1 (5 bases). The CDR3 loop spans 15 amino acids. CDR1 MGHRA and CDR2 YSYEKL come from the germline V gene. Trimming removed 0 bases at V and 4 bases at J, with 13 bases between. The CDR3 DNA reads TGCGCCAGCAGCCAAGAGCAGGCTAAGGGGTACGAGCAGTACTTC. This sequence encodes CASSQEQAKGYEQYF.

This chain links TRBV28 with TRBJ2-1; 13 bases fit TRBD2. Germline CDR1 MDHEN, CDR2 SYDVKM. This CDR3 is 17 amino acids long. Trimming removed 5 bases from V and 7 bases from J; junction bases left unmatched: 11. For the CDR3, the DNA is TGTGCCAGCAGTCTCGGACTAGCGGGGGCCTCGGGGAATGAGCAGTTCTTC. It codes for CASSLGLAGASGNEQFF.

The chain has TRBV19 and TRBJ2-7; TRBD2 agrees at 11 bases. V shed 3 bases and J 6 bases; nucleotides not matched to a gene: 4. There are 14 residues in the CDR3. Germline V CDR1 and CDR2: LNHDA, SQIVND (reference sequence). CDR3 coding DNA: TGTGCCAGTAGTATGCGACTAGCGGGATTCGAGCAGTACTTC. It codes for CASSMRLAGFEQYF.

The gene calls are TRBV7-8 and TRBJ2-1; 8 bases align to TRBD2. This CDR3 region has 14 residues. Germline values: CDR1 SGHVS, CDR2 FQNEAQ. V shed 7 bases and J 7 bases; nucleotides not matched to a gene: 9. The DNA for the CDR3 is TGTGCCAGCACCTTTAGCGGGATACCGAATGAGCAGTTCTTC. Its translation is CASTFSGIPNEQFF.

This clone appeared once. The rearrangement joins TRBV5-6 to TRBJ2-7, with 7 bases fitting TRBD2. Germline values: CDR1 SGHDT, CDR2 YYEEEE. J was trimmed by 3 bases and V by 3 bases; bases with no gene match: 6. The CDR3 is made up of 14 amino acids. CDR3 nucleotides: TGTGCCAGCAGCTCAGCCGGGGGGATCTACGAGCAGTACTTC. Translation: CASSSAGGIYEQYF.

Only a few counts were recorded for this clone. This chain links TRBV27 with TRBJ2-7, with a possible D match to TRBD1 (5 bases). Germline V lookup: CDR1 MNHEY, CDR2 SMNVEV (reference sequence). Trimming removed 7 bases from V and 2 bases from J, with 15 bases in between. The CDR3 extends over 14 amino acids. CDR3 sequence: CASIGAGYPYEQYF. The CDR3 DNA follows: TGTGCCAGCATTGGGGCAGGGTACCCCTACGAGCAGTACTTC.

The chain combines TRBV9 with TRBJ2-2, with 9 positions matching TRBD2. Per the germline V gene, CDR1 is SGDLS and CDR2 is YYNGEE. V shed 0 bases and J 5 bases; nucleotides not matched to a gene: 5. The CDR3 totals 16 residues. The CDR3 DNA reads as TGTGCCAGCAGCGTAGGGGCGGGAGGGCCGACCGGGGAGCTGTTTTTT. Amino acid sequence: CASSVGAGGPTGELFF.